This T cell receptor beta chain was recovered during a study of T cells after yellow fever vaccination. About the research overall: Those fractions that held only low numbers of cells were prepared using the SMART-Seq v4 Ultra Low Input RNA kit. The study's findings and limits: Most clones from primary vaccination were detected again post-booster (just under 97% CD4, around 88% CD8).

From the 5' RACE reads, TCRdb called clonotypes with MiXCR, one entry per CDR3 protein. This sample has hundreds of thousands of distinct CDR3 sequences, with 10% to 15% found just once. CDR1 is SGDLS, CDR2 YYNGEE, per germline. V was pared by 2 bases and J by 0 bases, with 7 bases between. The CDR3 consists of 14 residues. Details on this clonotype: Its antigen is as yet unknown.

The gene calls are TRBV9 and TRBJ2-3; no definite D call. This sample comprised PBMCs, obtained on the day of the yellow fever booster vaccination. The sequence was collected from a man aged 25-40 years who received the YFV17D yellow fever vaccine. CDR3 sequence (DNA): TGTGCCAGCAGCGTGGCAGCTAGCACAGATACGCAGTATTTT. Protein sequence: CASSVAASTDTQYF. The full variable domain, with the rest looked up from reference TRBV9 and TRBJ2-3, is DSGVTQTPKHLITATGQRVTLRCSPRSGDLSVYWYQQSLDQGLQFLIQYYNGEERAKGNILERFSAQQFPDLHSELNLSSLELGDSALYFCASSVAASTDTQYFGPGTRLTVL.